This T cell receptor (beta chain) derives from a study of blood T cells in healthy people across ages. Findings and caveats of the study: Per million T cells, TCR beta diversity dropped about linearly as age rose.

With a J-beta primer mix and a sample-barcoded 5' primer, a second PCR ran roughly 7 to 11 cycles. Each CDR3 protein is one row after TCRdb ran MiXCR on the 5' RACE reads. The sample includes about 640,000 distinct CDR3 sequences, about 28% seen only once; the top ten take 15% to 17%. This clonotype was observed at least ten times. The antigen remains unidentified. This CDR3 has 15 amino acids. Germline V gene data show CDR1 as MNHNY and CDR2 as SVGAGI (reference sequence). V was pared by 6 bases and J by 3 bases, with 9 bases of the junction left unmatched. V gene TRBV6-6 combines with J gene TRBJ1-2; 8 nucleotides line up with TRBD1. The sample consisted of blood. The clonotype comes from a woman older than 75 in good health. The CDR3 coding sequence is TGTGCCAGCAGCTACGACAGGGGCGCTGACTATGGCTACACCTTC. Translated: CASSYDRGADYGYTF.